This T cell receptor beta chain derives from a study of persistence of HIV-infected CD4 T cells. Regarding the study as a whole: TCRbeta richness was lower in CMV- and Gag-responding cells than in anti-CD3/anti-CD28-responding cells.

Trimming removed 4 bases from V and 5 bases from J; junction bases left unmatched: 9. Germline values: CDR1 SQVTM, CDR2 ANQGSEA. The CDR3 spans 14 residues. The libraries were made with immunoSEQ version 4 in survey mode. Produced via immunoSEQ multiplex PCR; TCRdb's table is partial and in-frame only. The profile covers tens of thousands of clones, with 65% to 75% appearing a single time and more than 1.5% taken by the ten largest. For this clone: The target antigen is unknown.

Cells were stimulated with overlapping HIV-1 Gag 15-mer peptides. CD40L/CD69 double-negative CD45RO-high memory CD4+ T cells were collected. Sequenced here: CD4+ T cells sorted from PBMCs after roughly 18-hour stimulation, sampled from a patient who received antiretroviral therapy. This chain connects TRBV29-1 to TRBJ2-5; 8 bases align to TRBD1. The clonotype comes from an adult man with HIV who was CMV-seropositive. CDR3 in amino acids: CSVAKTGVSETQYF. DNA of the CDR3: TGCAGCGTTGCTAAGACAGGGGTATCCGAGACCCAGTACTTC. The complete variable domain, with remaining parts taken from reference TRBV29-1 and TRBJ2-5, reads SAVISQKPSRDICQRGTSLTIQCQVDSQVTMMFWYRQQPGQSLTLIATANQGSEATYESGFVIDKFPISRPNLTFSTLTVSNMSPEDSSIYLCSVAKTGVSETQYFGPGTRLLVL.